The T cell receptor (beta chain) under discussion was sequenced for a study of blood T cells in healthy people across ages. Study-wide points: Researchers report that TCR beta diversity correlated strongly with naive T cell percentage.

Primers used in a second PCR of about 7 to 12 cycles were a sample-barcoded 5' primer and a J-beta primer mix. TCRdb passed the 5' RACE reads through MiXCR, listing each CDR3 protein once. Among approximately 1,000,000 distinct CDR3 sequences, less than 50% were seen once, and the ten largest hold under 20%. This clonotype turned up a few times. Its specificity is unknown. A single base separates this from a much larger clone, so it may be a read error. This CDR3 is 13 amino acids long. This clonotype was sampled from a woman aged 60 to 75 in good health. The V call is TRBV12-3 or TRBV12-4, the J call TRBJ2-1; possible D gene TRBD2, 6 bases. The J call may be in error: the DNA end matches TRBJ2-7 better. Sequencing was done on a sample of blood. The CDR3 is CASSLGTPNEQYF. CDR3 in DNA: TGTGCCAGCAGCCTCGGGACTCCCAATGAGCAGTACTTC.